These 4 T cell receptor beta chains share one sample of origin, sequenced in a study of T cell responses to AZD1222 COVID-19 vaccine. Sequencing used immunoSEQ multiplex PCR; TCRdb keeps in-frame clones, though not all of them. The profile shows over 50,000 clones, 80% of them singletons. The input for sequencing was peripheral blood, taken 28 days after the second AZD1222 dose. The receptors originated from an adult who received the AZD1222 COVID-19 vaccine.

This clone has just one count. The chain is built from TRBV5-1 and TRBJ2-2; D possibly corresponds to TRBD2 (6 bases). Trimming left V 0 bases short and J 2 bases short, with 11 bases between. Germline CDR1 and CDR2: SGHRS and YFSETQ. The CDR3 extends over 16 amino acids. In nucleotides, the CDR3 is TGCGCCAGCAGCTTGGGGGCTAGCGTCAACACCGGGGAGCTGTTTTTT. This translates into CASSLGASVNTGELFF.

The V gene is TRBV6-1, the J gene TRBJ1-5, with D possibly TRBD1 on 6 matching bases. Between the trimmed V and J ends, which lost 4 bases and 0 bases, there was a span of 13 bases. Germline CDR1 is MNHNS and CDR2 is SASEGT. The CDR3 length is 16 residues. CDR3 DNA: TGTGCCAGCAGTGCTGACAGGCTCTATAGCAATCAGCCCCAGCATTTT. It codes for CASSADRLYSNQPQHF.

The gene calls are TRBV11-3 and TRBJ2-7, with D hard to call. Germline CDR1 is SGHNT and CDR2 is YENEEA. The V end lost 4 bases, the J end lost 9 bases, and 22 bases lay between the germline ends. This CDR3 is 15 amino acids long. Here the CDR3 reads CASSSQWETTKGQYV. CDR3 sequence (DNA): TGTGCCAGCAGCTCTCAGTGGGAAACTACGAAGGGGCAGTACGTC.

This CDR3 reads CATSRGQGEAGELFF. The CDR3 DNA follows: TGTGCCACCAGCAGGGGACAGGGAGAAGCCGGGGAGCTGTTTTTT. The chain links TRBV15 to TRBJ2-2; 9 nucleotides agree with TRBD1. With 3 bases clipped from V and 6 bases from J, the junction kept 5 bases outside the gene matches. Germline CDR1 LNHNV, CDR2 YYDKDF (reference sequence). This CDR3 has 15 residues.